This T cell receptor beta chain was captured in a study of blood T cell repertoires in COVID-19 (dated by TCRdb to about 2020). Broadly, across the study: The collaborator samples originated in the United States, Italy and Spain and spanned the acute and convalescent phases of COVID-19. The sample metadata nearly always contained a de-identified subject ID, COVID-19 status, age in years and sex. The repertoires were released in a freely available public database intended as a resource for research on the immune response to SARS-CoV-2. Subjects who had been exposed to COVID-19, were actively infected with it, or had recovered from it provided the deeply sampled blood TCRbeta repertoires that made up the dataset. Samples were obtained from the ongoing ImmuneRACE study (first 160 participants) and from over 1,000 subjects provided by 6 global collaborators. Where HLA class I and class II types were available, the types were taken from metadata supplied by the sample provider, not from assay-based typing. The prospective study material was composed of cDNA or gDNA derived from T cells, B-cell-depleted T cells, or PBMCs. On the study overall, not on this receptor specifically: The quantity of clinical and demographic metadata differed by source and by participant and was supplied without curation.

The collaborating institutions used their own protocols to collect whole blood in K2EDTA tubes. For TCRbeta analysis, collaborator samples were shipped as frozen whole blood, as isolated PBMCs, or as DNA extracted from either sample type. According to the germline V gene, CDR1 reads MNHEY and CDR2 reads SVGEGT. The trim is 4 bases for V and 2 bases for J, with a gap of 6 bases between the germline ends. From the cysteine through the phenylalanine, the CDR3 covers 12 amino acids. The sequence is cut down to CDR3 DNA, 36 bases in frame from base 1. The immunoSEQ Assay, a bias-controlled multiplex PCR, was used to amplify TCRbeta CDR3 regions from genomic DNA. Processing in the source paper ran as follows. The number of nucleated cells in each sample was estimated by amplification of reference gene primers within the assay. Sequence reads were collapsed and filtered to measure the absolute abundance of every unique TCRbeta CDR3 rearrangement. Productive Simpson clonality was computed per sample as the square root of Simpson's diversity index over productive rearrangements. Entries here come from immuneACCESS through TCRdb and include only in-frame sequences with V and J called. Some clones fail to appear in such tables; in the studies checked, an unresolved V gene covers under half of the shortfall, and the cause of the remainder is unknown. V and J calls and clone size follow that table, whereas D and trimming were derived from the DNA. The sample table lists fewer than 400,000 clones, around 90% of them with a count of one. The ten top clones hold approximately 2.9% of the sample.

For this clone: Its antigen is currently not known. No base quality information exists; no much larger clone differs at one position.

The sequence is built from TRBV6-2 or TRBV6-3 and TRBJ2-7; the D gene assignment is ambiguous. The sequence came from a human donor in a cohort sampled during active COVID-19. The sequenced sample consisted of peripheral blood. The DNA sequence follows: TGTGCCAGCAGTTCCCCTCCCTACGAGCAGTACTTC. This sequence encodes CASSSPPYEQYF.